This TCR beta chain was recorded in a study of T cell clonotyping in hematopoietic cell transplantation. From germline, CDR1 is LNHDA and CDR2 SQIVND (reference sequence). Between the trimmed V and J ends, which lost 6 bases and 4 bases, there was a span of 15 bases. The CDR3 extends over 14 amino acids. Profiling relied on immunoSEQ multiplex PCR, and the TCRdb table lists in-frame clones only, not all of them. The sample includes some 11,000 clones, 45% to 50% of them seen just once. The chain combines TRBV19 with TRBJ1-2, with D possibly matching TRBD1 (6 bases). This sequence originates from a male patient aged 45-59 years who had an allogeneic stem cell transplant from an unrelated donor, so the T cells may come from the graft donor. Some clones in this sample may be carry-over from other donors' samples. The specimen comprised PBMCs, sampled 30 days after allogeneic stem cell transplant. Here the CDR3 reads CASREGGLGYGYTF. The DNA of the CDR3 is TGTGCCAGTAGAGAAGGGGGGCTCGGCTATGGCTACACCTTC.